This passage covers 27 T cell receptor beta chains from one sample sequenced in a study of molecular identifiers for immune sequencing clone quantification. A single record per CDR3 protein comes from TCRdb applying MiXCR to the PCR reads. The data show roughly 93,000 distinct CDR3 sequences, 20% to 25% seen once. The sample was naive CD8+ T cells from blood, with Jurkat cell RNA spiked in. Noted subset: FACS-sorted CD8+CD4-CCR7+CD45RA+ naive T cells. The receptors shown here come from a human donor in good health. Some libraries in this study had Jurkat cell RNA spiked in.

The V call is TRBV6-6, the J call TRBJ2-1; the match to TRBD1 covers 11 bases. This CDR3 region has 13 residues. V gave up 10 bases and J gave up 7 bases; unmatched junction bases: 6. The germline CDR1 and CDR2 sequences are MNHNY and SVGAGI (reference sequence). The CDR3 DNA sequence: TGTGCCATCAGGGGGACAGGGGGTAATGAGCAGTTCTTC. It yields the protein CAIRGTGGNEQFF.

This clonotype appeared many times. This chain joins TRBV28 and TRBJ1-1, with TRBD1 identical over 8 bases. Germline-derived CDR1 and CDR2 are MDHEN and SYDVKM. Trimming at V came to 6 bases and at J to 0 bases, leaving 3 bases not matched to a gene. The CDR3 covers 14 residues. The CDR3 nucleotides read TGTGCCAGCAGCTGGACAGGGTTGAACACTGAAGCTTTCTTT. Its protein is CASSWTGLNTEAFF.

The CDR3 loop is CASSSPKTGLGTEAFF. CDR3 bases: TGTGCCAGCAGCTCACCTAAGACAGGTTTGGGCACTGAAGCTTTCTTT. The rearrangement uses TRBV7-9 and TRBJ1-1; maybe TRBD1 (6 bases). CDR3 length equals 16 residues. Germline CDR1 is SEHNR and CDR2 is FQNEAQ (reference sequence). V was shortened by 4 bases and J by 4 bases, with 19 bases between the two germline ends.

The chain employs TRBV2 and TRBJ2-7; D is perhaps TRBD1 (5 bases). CDR3 length equals 14 residues. CDR1 is SNHLY and CDR2 is FYNNEI in the germline V gene. V lost 4 bases to trimming and J lost 6 bases, with 16 bases between them. CDR3 DNA: TGTGCCAGCAGTGGTGAGAGGCAGGGTGGCGAGCAGTACTTC. Translation gives CASSGERQGGEQYF.

This clonotype was found many times. The rearrangement links TRBV28 to TRBJ1-1; D is ambiguous. Trimming cost V 5 bases and J 0 bases, with 4 bases left between them. Germline V gene sequence: CDR1 MDHEN, CDR2 SYDVKM. The CDR3 runs to 12 residues. This CDR3 is CASSEMNTEAFF. The CDR3 nucleotides are TGTGCCAGCAGTGAAATGAACACTGAAGCTTTCTTT.

This clonotype has a count of ten or more. The chain uses TRBV28 and TRBJ2-5; possible D gene TRBD1, 6 bases. The CDR3 is 15 residues long. The germline gives CDR1 MDHEN, CDR2 SYDVKM. V was shortened by 6 bases and J by 5 bases, with 19 bases between the two germline ends. The CDR3 nucleotides are TGTGCCAGCAGCTCTCGGCCAGGGGTGGAGGAGACCCAGTACTTC. Translation: CASSSRPGVEETQYF.

This clonotype was picked up many times. The chain joins TRBV20-1 to TRBJ1-1; unclear D gene. The CDR3 is 11 amino acids. Germline loops: CDR1 DFQATT, CDR2 SNEGSKA (reference sequence). The germline V and J ends were trimmed by 3 bases and 7 bases, with 9 bases remaining between them. The CDR3 is CSASLIDEAFF. The CDR3 bases are TGCAGTGCTAGTCTGATCGATGAAGCTTTCTTT.

On this clonotype: The junction does not match germline at one end; this may be a read error. The chain employs TRBV24-1 and TRBJ2-2; no clear D. This CDR3 region has 13 residues. Germline V CDR1 and CDR2: KGHDR, SFDVKD. The CDR3 sequence: CTTSDLFTGELFF. The CDR3 region has the DNA TGTACCACCAGTGATCTGTTCACCGGGGAGCTGTTTTTT.

The rearrangement joins TRBV4-1 to TRBJ2-7; TRBD1 aligns across 9 bases. This CDR3 spans 16 amino acids. The ends lost 3 bases at V and 3 bases at J; junction bases unmatched: 9. Germline values: CDR1 MGHRA, CDR2 YSYEKL. In DNA, the CDR3 is TGCGCCAGCAGCCATTCGGACAGGGGAATTTTCTACGAGCAGTACTTC. Translating gives CASSHSDRGIFYEQYF.

At least ten counts were recorded for this clonotype. The chain has TRBV7-2 and TRBJ2-1; D remains unclear. Trimming took off 4 bases at V and 6 bases at J, with 16 bases between the two ends. This CDR3 has 15 amino acids. Germline V lookup: CDR1 SGHTA, CDR2 FQGNSA. CDR3 sequence reads: CASSSTMMDGNEQFF. The CDR3 coding sequence is TGTGCCAGCAGCTCGACCATGATGGATGGCAATGAGCAGTTCTTC.

Remarks on this clonotype: Just one base apart from a much larger clone, this may be a read error. V is TRBV12-3 or TRBV12-4 and J is TRBJ2-3; D remains unclear. The CDR3 is 14 amino acids. Between the trimmed V and J ends, which lost 6 bases and 1 base, there was a span of 11 bases. In DNA form, the CDR3 reads TGTGCCAGCAGATCGGAAGCCGGCACAGATACGCAGTATTTT. It yields the protein CASRSEAGTDTQYF.

With regard to this clonotype: This sequence may be a read error, since a much larger clone differs from it by one base. The chain carries TRBV20-1 and TRBJ2-2, with D tentatively TRBD2 (5 bases). Germline CDR1 reads DFQATT; CDR2 reads SNEGSKA (reference sequence). The CDR3 has 16 residues. Here the CDR3 DNA reads TGCAGTGCTAGATCCGGAGGCAGACTGAACACCAGGGAGCTGTTTTTT. This encodes CSARSGGRLNTRELFF.

This clonotype has only a few counts. This sequence may be a read error, since a much larger clone differs from it by one base. CDR3 bases: TGTGCCAGCAGCCGAGGACTAGGCACAGATACGCAGTATTTT. This gives the protein CASSRGLGTDTQYF. This rearrangement joins TRBV3-1 to TRBJ2-3, with TRBD2 matching 7 bases. Germline CDR1 is LGHDT and CDR2 is YNNKEL (reference sequence). This CDR3 region has 14 residues. J gave up 1 base and V 4 bases, and 2 bases lay outside the gene matches.

This clonotype occurred a few times. Here the CDR3 reads CASSPVGTEQFF. CDR3 DNA: TGTGCCAGCAGCCCCGTGGGGACCGAGCAGTTCTTC. The chain employs TRBV7-9 and TRBJ2-1; D might be TRBD1 or TRBD2, each matching 5 bases. This CDR3 region has 12 residues. CDR1 SEHNR and CDR2 FQNEAQ come from the germline V gene (reference sequence). V lost 5 bases to trimming and J lost 10 bases, with 12 bases between them.

With regard to this clonotype: A clone one base away is much larger, so this may be a read error. V gene TRBV11-2 combines with J gene TRBJ2-6; D unclear. CDR1 and CDR2 (germline): SGHAT, FQNNGV. CDR3 size: 13 residues. CDR3 residues: CAGSASGANVLTF. CDR3 in DNA: TGTGCCGGCAGCGCGTCCGGGGCCAACGTCCTGACTTTC.

In the case of this clonotype: A read error may be the cause here, since a much bigger clone is one base away. The rearrangement links TRBV13 to TRBJ2-3; tentative D call: TRBD2 (5 bases). The V gene's germline CDR1 is PRHDT and CDR2 FYEKMQ (reference sequence). The ends were cut back, 5 bases at V and 3 bases at J, with 18 bases in the middle. The length of the CDR3 is 16 residues. CDR3: CASSPGLEDDTDTQYF. CDR3 bases: TGTGCCAGCAGCCCTGGCTTGGAGGACGATACAGATACGCAGTATTTT.

This chain uses TRBV5-6 with TRBJ2-1; 7 bases match TRBD1. The trim removed 2 bases at V and 2 bases at J, leaving 7 bases unmatched. CDR3 length equals 16 residues. Germline lookup yields CDR1 SGHDT and CDR2 YYEEEE. CDR3 sequence reads: CASSFIGGTPYNEQFF. The CDR3 bases are TGTGCCAGCAGCTTTATAGGGGGCACCCCCTACAATGAGCAGTTCTTC. Filled out from reference TRBV5-6 and TRBJ2-1, the complete variable domain reads DAGVTQSPTHLIKTRGQQVTLRCSPKSGHDTVSWYQQALGQGPQFIFQYYEEEERQRGNFPDRFSGHQFPNYSSELNVNALLLGDSALYLCASSFIGGTPYNEQFFGPGTRLTVL.

This clonotype was recorded at least ten times. V is TRBV2 and J is TRBJ2-2, with D maybe TRBD2 (6 bases). The CDR3 totals 12 residues. Germline V gene lookup returns CDR1 SNHLY and CDR2 FYNNEI. V was cut by 6 bases and J by 10 bases, with 12 bases left in between. For the CDR3, the DNA is TGTGCCAGCAGCGAACGACTAGTGGAGCTGTTTTTT. Amino acids: CASSERLVELFF.

Concerning this clonotype itself: The germline gene is not matched at one end of the junction; a read error may be the cause. The rearrangement uses TRBV7-2 and TRBJ2-7; the D gene is possibly TRBD2 (5 bases). CDR3 length: 15 amino acids. Germline CDR1 and CDR2: SGHTA and FQGNSA. The chain's CDR3 is CARSPARTAYYERCF. The DNA of the CDR3 is TGTGCCCGCAGTCCCGCTAGGACGGCCTACTACGAGCGGTGCTTC.

The V and J genes are TRBV12-3 or TRBV12-4 and TRBJ2-3; tentative D call: TRBD2 (7 bases). The V gene lost 3 bases and the J gene lost 1 base, with 14 bases spanning the gap. The CDR3 is made up of 16 amino acids. The CDR3 coding sequence is TGTGCCAGCAGTTTCGGGGCGGGGGCCGGCACAGATACGCAGTATTTT. As protein: CASSFGAGAGTDTQYF.

With regard to this clonotype: A junction boundary mismatches the germline segment, possibly from a read error. V usage is TRBV4-3 and J usage is TRBJ1-3, with D perhaps matching TRBD1 (6 bases). The CDR3 covers 17 residues. The germline CDR1 and CDR2 sequences are LGHNA and YSLEER. The CDR3: CASNQGPGQNLGNTIYF. The DNA for the CDR3 is TGCGCCAGCAACCAAGGTCCAGGACAGAATCTAGGAAACACCATATATTTT.

This clonotype was seen only once. One base away lies a much larger clone, so this may be a sequencing read error. The V gene is TRBV9, the J gene TRBJ2-5; 10 bases match TRBD2. Germline-derived CDR1 and CDR2 are SGDLS and YYNGEE. With V trimmed by 1 base and J by 5 bases, 5 bases remained unmatched. The CDR3 has 15 residues. In DNA form, the CDR3 reads TGTGCCAGCAGCGTAAATCTAGCGGGAGAGGAGACCCAGTACTTC. It encodes CASSVNLAGEETQYF.

The genes are TRBV30 and TRBJ2-2, with 8 nucleotides matching TRBD2. Per the germline V gene, CDR1 is GTSNPN and CDR2 is SVGIG (reference sequence). CDR3 length: 13 amino acids. J lost 8 bases, V lost 1 base, and 3 bases had no gene match. Here the CDR3 DNA reads TGTGCCTGGAGTGCGGGAGGGCCGGGGGAGCTGTTTTTT. The encoded protein is CAWSAGGPGELFF.

This clonotype was recorded at least ten times. The V and J genes are TRBV29-1 and TRBJ2-5; 10 bases are shared with TRBD2. Trimming at V came to 3 bases and at J to 3 bases, leaving 10 bases not matched to a gene. CDR3 length: 16 amino acids. Germline V gives CDR1 SQVTM, CDR2 ANQGSEA. The CDR3 loop reads CSVDAGGLAGEETQYF. CDR3 DNA: TGCAGCGTTGATGCAGGCGGGCTAGCGGGAGAAGAGACCCAGTACTTC.

About this clonotype: A much larger clone lies one base from this, so it may be a read error. In DNA, the CDR3 is TGTGCCAGCAGTTACGAGGACAGGGCCACAGATACGCAGTATTTT. Its translation: CASSYEDRATDTQYF. V usage is TRBV12-3 or TRBV12-4 and J usage is TRBJ2-3; TRBD1 aligns across 8 bases. J was trimmed by 2 bases and V by 4 bases; bases with no gene match: 5. CDR3 length equals 15 residues.

This clonotype showed up many times. The chain employs TRBV28 and TRBJ2-5, with 8 bases aligning to TRBD2. The germline V gene encodes CDR1 MDHEN and CDR2 SYDVKM. J was trimmed by 2 bases and V by 4 bases; bases with no gene match: 9. This CDR3 spans 16 amino acids. For the CDR3, the DNA is TGTGCCAGCAGTTCCCCCATAGCGGGATCTCAAGAGACCCAGTACTTC. It translates to CASSSPIAGSQETQYF.

Ten or more counts support this clonotype. CDR3 nucleotides: TGTGCCAGCAGCTCCCCCGGGACTAGCGGGAGGGCCGGCACAGATACGCAGTATTTT. The encoded protein is CASSSPGTSGRAGTDTQYF. V gene TRBV7-9 combines with J gene TRBJ2-3; 16 nucleotides align to TRBD2. Germline-derived CDR1 and CDR2 are SEHNR and FQNEAQ (reference sequence). The CDR3 totals 19 residues. The ends lost 4 bases at V and 1 base at J; junction bases unmatched: 8.